One and the same sample provided the 26 T cell receptor beta chains below, sequenced in a study of T cells in localized non-small cell lung cancer. TCRdb keeps only in-frame clones here, not all; method: immunoSEQ multiplex PCR. The sample carries some 52,000 clones, 86% recorded once. Here the sequenced sample was peripheral blood, taken before any cancer treatment. The receptors were gathered from a male donor older than 55 with stage III squamous cell lung carcinoma.

This clone is a singleton in its sample. CDR3 sequence reads: CASGLAVETQYF. CDR3 DNA sequence: TGTGCCAGCGGACTAGCGGTAGAGACCCAGTACTTC. This chain uses TRBV7-2 with TRBJ2-5; 10 bases are a match to TRBD2. The CDR3 contains 12 residues. J was trimmed by 4 bases and V by 8 bases; bases with no gene match: 1. Per the germline V gene, CDR1 is SGHTA and CDR2 is FQGNSA.

The gene calls are TRBV6-5 and TRBJ2-1, with 7 positions matching TRBD2. CDR3 length: 12 amino acids. Trimming took 8 bases from V and 5 from J; bases not matched to a gene: 3. The germline gives CDR1 MNHEY, CDR2 SVGAGI. The CDR3 sequence is CASGREHNEQFF. The DNA for the CDR3 is TGTGCCAGCGGGCGGGAGCACAATGAGCAGTTCTTC.

The chain combines TRBV9 with TRBJ2-1; 9 bases match TRBD1. This CDR3 is 12 amino acids long. CDR1 SGDLS and CDR2 YYNGEE come from the germline V gene. Trimming removed 0 bases from V and 13 bases from J; junction bases left unmatched: 2. CDR3: CASSVGGQGQFF. The CDR3 DNA follows: TGTGCCAGCAGCGTAGGGGGACAGGGACAGTTCTTC. The whole variable domain, filled in from reference TRBV9 and TRBJ2-1, reads DSGVTQTPKHLITATGQRVTLRCSPRSGDLSVYWYQQSLDQGLQFLIQYYNGEERAKGNILERFSAQQFPDLHSELNLSSLELGDSALYFCASSVGGQGQFFGPGTRLTVL.

The rearrangement uses TRBV19 and TRBJ2-3; 8 bases line up with TRBD1. The CDR3 loop spans 16 amino acids. V shed 7 bases, J shed 3 bases, and the junction held 12 bases outside the gene matches. Germline V lookup: CDR1 LNHDA, CDR2 SQIVND (reference sequence). The DNA for the CDR3 is TGTGCCAGTACCCTCGGGACAGGTGTACGGACAGATACGCAGTATTTT. It encodes CASTLGTGVRTDTQYF.

This chain uses TRBV7-3 with TRBJ1-5; no definite D call. This CDR3 spans 14 amino acids. V was cut by 0 bases and J by 5 bases, with 8 bases left in between. CDR1 and CDR2 (germline): SGHTA, FQGTGA. The DNA for the CDR3 is TGTGCCAGCAGCTTAACCGGAGCGGATCAGCCCCAGCATTTT. Amino acid sequence: CASSLTGADQPQHF.

The V gene is TRBV19, the J gene TRBJ2-7; a possible D gene is TRBD1 (5 bases). V dropped 1 base and J dropped 6 bases, with 16 bases sitting between them. Germline CDR1 is LNHDA and CDR2 is SQIVND (reference sequence). The CDR3 sequence is 15 residues long. CDR3 in DNA: TGTGCCAGTAGTATAGTGGCAACCCTTAGGGGCGAGCAGTACTTC. Protein sequence: CASSIVATLRGEQYF.

Written as DNA, the CDR3 is TGTGCCAGCAGTTATTCGAGCGGGATCCGCACAGATACGCAGTATTTT. Translating gives CASSYSSGIRTDTQYF. This sequence joins TRBV6-6 and TRBJ2-3; TRBD2 matches 7 bases. Trimming cost V 3 bases and J 1 base; bases outside gene matches: 7. CDR1 MNHNY and CDR2 SVGAGI come from the germline V gene (reference sequence). The CDR3 totals 16 residues.

The chain carries TRBV29-1 and TRBJ1-2; 12 nucleotides agree with TRBD1. The V gene end was trimmed by 8 bases and the J gene end by 6 bases; junction bases not matched to a gene: 13. Germline-derived CDR1 and CDR2 are SQVTM and ANQGSEA. The CDR3 length is 15 residues. The CDR3 is CSPFSGTGGSNGYTF. DNA of the CDR3: TGCAGCCCCTTTTCCGGGACAGGGGGCTCCAATGGCTACACCTTC.

V usage is TRBV15 and J usage is TRBJ2-7; 9 nucleotides line up with TRBD2. Per the germline V gene, CDR1 is LNHNV and CDR2 is YYDKDF (reference sequence). V was pared by 4 bases and J by 6 bases, with 10 bases of the junction left unmatched. CDR3 size: 15 residues. This CDR3 is CATSTRLAVIGEQYF. DNA of the CDR3: TGTGCCACCAGCACAAGACTAGCGGTAATTGGCGAGCAGTACTTC.

J is TRBJ2-5 and V is TRBV7-9; D unresolved. Trimming took off 5 bases at V and 5 bases at J, with 9 bases between the two ends. This CDR3 spans 12 amino acids. From germline, CDR1 is SEHNR and CDR2 FQNEAQ (reference sequence). The CDR3 here is CASSPTGETQYF. CDR3 in DNA: TGTGCCAGCAGCCCAACTGGGGAGACCCAGTACTTC.

This clone came up once. The gene calls are TRBV5-6 and TRBJ1-2; D unclear. The CDR3 has 17 amino acids. V lost 0 bases, J lost 7 bases, and 22 bases lay in between. CDR1 and CDR2 (germline): SGHDT, YYEEEE. CDR3 sequence reads: CASSLGQSRLGFSGYTF. CDR3 sequence (DNA): TGTGCCAGCAGCTTGGGACAATCTCGTTTGGGATTCTCTGGCTACACCTTC.

This sequence joins TRBV4-1 and TRBJ2-7; the match to TRBD1 covers 9 bases. The CDR3 is 14 residues long. CDR1 and CDR2 (germline): MGHRA, YSYEKL. Losses at the gene ends were 4 bases for V and 8 bases for J; bases not matched to a gene: 9. CDR3 in amino acids: CASSRTGDFSQQYF. Here the CDR3 DNA reads TGCGCCAGCAGCCGGACAGGGGATTTCTCACAGCAGTACTTC.

V gene TRBV2 combines with J gene TRBJ2-5; D unclear. The CDR3 has 16 amino acids. Germline V gene data show CDR1 as SNHLY and CDR2 as FYNNEI. V dropped 7 bases and J dropped 0 bases, with 18 bases sitting between them. CDR3 protein: CASKVDPLKYQETQYF. The CDR3 DNA reads TGTGCCAGCAAGGTCGACCCACTTAAGTACCAAGAGACCCAGTACTTC.

The CDR3 loop reads CASSPGGTGVTYEQYF. CDR3 coding DNA: TGTGCCAGCAGCCCGGGCGGGACAGGGGTAACCTACGAGCAGTACTTC. The chain couples TRBV9 to TRBJ2-7; 10 bases are a match to TRBD1. V dropped 4 bases and J dropped 2; count of bases not matched to a gene: 9. This CDR3 spans 16 amino acids. Germline lookup yields CDR1 SGDLS and CDR2 YYNGEE.

The chain couples TRBV7-2 to TRBJ1-1; 12 nucleotides line up with TRBD1. Germline trimming cut 3 bases from V and 5 bases from J; bases unmatched to any gene: 4. Germline lookup yields CDR1 SGHTA and CDR2 FQGNSA. This CDR3 is 15 amino acids long. In DNA, the CDR3 is TGTGCCAGCAGCTTGGGGACAGGGGGCAGGACTGAAGCTTTCTTT. This encodes CASSLGTGGRTEAFF.

The V gene is TRBV7-2, the J gene TRBJ2-7; D remains ambiguous. This CDR3 spans 12 amino acids. The V gene's germline CDR1 is SGHTA and CDR2 FQGNSA. V dropped 4 bases and J dropped 2 bases, with 6 bases sitting between them. The CDR3 loop reads CASSSNTYEQYF. The DNA for the CDR3 is TGTGCCAGCAGCTCAAACACCTACGAGCAGTACTTC.

The chain carries TRBV7-3 and TRBJ2-5; D call uncertain. Germline V gives CDR1 SGHTA, CDR2 FQGTGA. The length of the CDR3 is 13 residues. Between the trimmed V and J ends, which lost 5 bases and 2 bases, there was a span of 9 bases. CDR3 protein: CASSPGLQETQYF. DNA of the CDR3: TGTGCCAGCAGCCCCGGGCTTCAAGAGACCCAGTACTTC. The whole variable domain, filled in from reference TRBV7-3 and TRBJ2-5, reads GAGVSQTPSNKVTEKGKYVELRCDPISGHTALYWYRQSLGQGPEFLIYFQGTGAADDSGLPNDRFFAVRPEGSVSTLKIQRTERGDSAVYLCASSPGLQETQYFGPGTRLLVL.

The chain employs TRBV7-9 and TRBJ2-7; 12 bases align to TRBD1. This CDR3 comprises 15 residues. The V gene's germline CDR1 is SEHNR and CDR2 FQNEAQ (reference sequence). Trimming at V came to 2 bases and at J to 6 bases, leaving 5 bases not matched to a gene. The CDR3 nucleotides read TGTGCCAGCAGCTTATTTGGGACAGGGGGCACCGAGCAGTACTTC. It encodes CASSLFGTGGTEQYF.

The genes are TRBV4-2 and TRBJ2-3, with D tentatively TRBD2 (5 bases). V was clipped by 4 bases and J by 12 bases, with 17 bases between them. The CDR3 totals 13 residues. Germline CDR1 LGHNA, CDR2 YNFKEQ. The DNA of the CDR3 is TGTGCCAGCAGCCTCGAAGGAGGAAAAAAACAGTATTTT. It yields the protein CASSLEGGKKQYF.

The genes are TRBV11-1 and TRBJ2-4; the D is unclear. The CDR3 covers 15 residues. Trimming shortened V by 5 bases and J by 0 bases, and 11 bases separated the two germline ends. Germline lookup yields CDR1 SGHAT and CDR2 FQDESV (reference sequence). The CDR3 nucleotides read TGTGCCAGCAGCCCACAGCAGTTAGCCAAAAACATTCAGTACTTC. It yields the protein CASSPQQLAKNIQYF.

V gene TRBV27 combines with J gene TRBJ1-1; a possible D gene is TRBD1 (5 bases). Trimming left V 3 bases short and J 3 bases short, with 11 bases between. This CDR3 has 14 amino acids. The V gene's germline CDR1 is MNHEY and CDR2 SMNVEV (reference sequence). The CDR3 spells CASSFRAGHTEAFF. The CDR3 bases are TGTGCCAGCAGTTTTCGAGCGGGGCACACTGAAGCTTTCTTT.

The rearrangement links TRBV28 to TRBJ2-5; 9 bases match TRBD2. The CDR3 consists of 14 residues. Germline-derived CDR1 and CDR2 are MDHEN and SYDVKM. V lost 6 bases, J lost 4 bases, and 6 bases stayed unmatched. CDR3 region: CASRAGLAGETQYF. The CDR3 DNA reads as TGTGCCAGCAGGGCGGGACTAGCAGGAGAGACCCAGTACTTC.

The chain combines TRBV18 with TRBJ2-3, with a possible D match to TRBD2 (7 bases). CDR1 and CDR2 from the germline V gene are KGHSH and LQKENI. CDR3 length: 18 amino acids. V lost 3 bases to trimming and J lost 7 bases, with 26 bases between them. This chain's CDR3 is CASSPTLPQKGGHYTQYF. The CDR3 DNA follows: TGTGCCAGCTCACCGACTCTTCCGCAGAAGGGGGGGCACTATACGCAGTATTTT.

The V call is TRBV7-8, the J call TRBJ2-6; 8 nucleotides line up with TRBD1. The germline CDR1 and CDR2 sequences are SGHVS and FQNEAQ. This CDR3 contains 17 residues. The V and J ends lost 1 base and 3 bases, in that order; junction bases with no gene match: 5. CDR3 region: CASSLGAGGGGANVLTF. The CDR3 DNA follows: TGTGCCAGCAGCTTAGGGGCAGGGGGCGGTGGGGCCAACGTCCTGACTTTC. Combining the CDR3 with reference TRBV7-8 and TRBJ2-6 gives the whole variable domain GAGVSQSPRYKVAKRGQDVALRCDPISGHVSLFWYQQALGQGPEFLTYFQNEAQLDKSGLPSDRFFAERPEGSVSTLKIQRTQQEDSAVYLCASSLGAGGGGANVLTFGAGSRLTVL.

The CDR3 sequence: CASSRQGAGELFF. CDR3 DNA: TGTGCCAGTAGCCGCCAGGGTGCCGGGGAGCTGTTTTTT. The chain combines TRBV19 with TRBJ2-2, with D tentatively TRBD1 (5 bases). The CDR3 length is 13 residues. In germline, CDR1 is LNHDA, CDR2 SQIVND (reference sequence). V was cut by 6 bases and J by 6 bases, with 11 bases left in between.

The gene calls are TRBV2 and TRBJ1-5; 7 bases line up with TRBD1. CDR1 SNHLY and CDR2 FYNNEI come from the germline V gene. The CDR3 is made up of 16 amino acids. V lost 0 bases and J lost 4; bases outside the gene matches: 6. The CDR3 reads CASSEAGGAWNQPQHF. In DNA form, the CDR3 reads TGTGCCAGCAGTGAAGCAGGGGGCGCTTGGAATCAGCCCCAGCATTTT. The entire variable domain, with the rest obtained from reference TRBV2 and TRBJ1-5, is as follows: EPEVTQTPSHQVTQMGQEVILRCVPISNHLYFYWYRQILGQKVEFLVSFYNNEISEKSEIFDDQFSVERPDGSNFTLKIRSTKLEDSAMYFCASSEAGGAWNQPQHFGDGTRLSIL.